These 18 T cell receptor beta chains originate from one sample sequenced in a study of blood T cells in healthy people across ages. The second PCR ran about 6 to 11 cycles with a sample-barcoded 5' primer and J-beta primers. TCRdb ran MiXCR on the 5' RACE reads and lists one entry per CDR3 protein. Here the sample spans more than 1,400,000 distinct CDR3 sequences, about 43% being singletons. Sample: blood. The receptors come from a woman between 18 and 29 years old in good health.

Ten or more counts support this clonotype. CDR3 in DNA: TGTGCCAGCAGTCGACTAGCGGGAGGGCTTCGCACAGATACGCAGTATTTT. This sequence encodes CASSRLAGGLRTDTQYF. The V call is TRBV7-2, the J call TRBJ2-3, with 14 bases lining up with TRBD2. The CDR3 contains 17 residues. Germline CDR1 and CDR2: SGHTA and FQGNSA. V gave up 6 bases and J gave up 1 base; unmatched junction bases: 6. The complete variable domain, with remaining parts taken from reference TRBV7-2 and TRBJ2-3, reads GAGVSQSPSNKVTEKGKDVELRCDPISGHTALYWYRQSLGQGLEFLIYFQGNSAPDKSGLPSDRFSAERTGGSVSTLTIQRTQQEDSAVYLCASSRLAGGLRTDTQYFGPGTRLTVL.

The chain carries TRBV25-1 and TRBJ2-7, with a possible D match to TRBD1 (5 bases). The CDR3 is made up of 13 amino acids. Per germline, CDR1 MGHDK and CDR2 SYGVNS. V was cut by 6 bases and J by 3 bases, with 12 bases left in between. CDR3 sequence: CASRDADSYEQYF. As DNA, the CDR3 is TGTGCCAGCAGAGACGCTGACAGCTACGAGCAGTACTTC.

This clonotype appeared a few times. The V gene is TRBV7-2, the J gene TRBJ2-7, with a tentative D call TRBD2 (6 bases). V was cut by 7 bases and J by 2 bases, with 15 bases left in between. This CDR3 is built from 14 residues. Germline CDR1 and CDR2: SGHTA and FQGNSA. CDR3 DNA: TGTGCCAGCACCCCCTCGGAGGGGCCCTACGAGCAGTACTTC. Encoded protein: CASTPSEGPYEQYF. Full variable domain (remainder filled in from reference TRBV7-2 and TRBJ2-7): GAGVSQSPSNKVTEKGKDVELRCDPISGHTALYWYRQSLGQGLEFLIYFQGNSAPDKSGLPSDRFSAERTGGSVSTLTIQRTQQEDSAVYLCASTPSEGPYEQYFGPGTRLTVT.

CDR3 coding DNA: TGTGCCAGCAGCAAAGGTAGCGGAGGCACAGATACGCAGTATTTT. It yields the protein CASSKGSGGTDTQYF. J is TRBJ2-3 and V is TRBV7-9; D may be TRBD2 (6 bases). V lost 5 bases, J lost 1 base, and 13 bases lay in between. CDR3 length: 15 amino acids. Germline CDR1 is SEHNR and CDR2 is FQNEAQ (reference sequence).

J is TRBJ2-5 and V is TRBV13, with D tentatively TRBD2 (6 bases). CDR3 length: 16 amino acids. The germline gives CDR1 PRHDT, CDR2 FYEKMQ (reference sequence). Trimming stripped 3 bases from V and 11 bases from J, with 25 bases between. In nucleotides, the CDR3 is TGTGCCAGCAGCTTCCGATGGGCGGGATTGTGGATTGAGCAGTACTTC. Its translation is CASSFRWAGLWIEQYF.

This clonotype has only a few counts. The chain couples TRBV4-1 to TRBJ1-1; 7 nucleotides align to TRBD1. Unmatched junction bases numbered 4, after V lost 0 bases and J lost 3 bases. This CDR3 comprises 15 residues. From germline, CDR1 is MGHRA and CDR2 YSYEKL. CDR3 in amino acids: CASSQEDRDDTEAFF. CDR3 DNA: TGCGCCAGCAGCCAAGAAGACAGGGATGACACTGAAGCTTTCTTT.

This clonotype showed up just a few times. The V gene is TRBV7-8, the J gene TRBJ2-4, with a possible D match to TRBD1 (6 bases). Trimming took off 4 bases at V and 0 bases at J, with 19 bases between the two ends. The CDR3 consists of 18 residues. From germline, CDR1 is SGHVS and CDR2 FQNEAQ. The CDR3 spells CASSWEPGQPGAKNIQYF. DNA for the CDR3: TGTGCCAGCAGCTGGGAACCCGGACAGCCTGGAGCCAAAAACATTCAGTACTTC.

This clonotype was seen more than once but under ten times. V and J are TRBV27 and TRBJ1-2; TRBD1 agrees at 8 bases. CDR3 size: 16 residues. V lost 5 bases, J lost 3 bases, and 11 bases stayed unmatched. The germline gives CDR1 MNHEY, CDR2 SMNVEV (reference sequence). In nucleotides, the CDR3 is TGTGCCAGCAGTCGGGGTGGACAGGGCGTCCACTATGGCTACACCTTC. This codes for CASSRGGQGVHYGYTF.

This clonotype occurred a few times. The chain carries TRBV5-1 and TRBJ2-3; D might be TRBD1 or TRBD2, each matching 5 bases. In germline, CDR1 is SGHRS, CDR2 YFSETQ. The CDR3 has 15 amino acids. V was pared by 1 base and J by 4 bases, with 13 bases between. The CDR3 sequence is CASSLLAQGPDTQYF. CDR3 nucleotides: TGCGCCAGCAGCTTGCTCGCTCAGGGACCAGATACGCAGTATTTT. The complete variable domain, with remaining parts taken from reference TRBV5-1 and TRBJ2-3, reads KAGVTQTPRYLIKTRGQQVTLSCSPISGHRSVSWYQQTPGQGLQFLFEYFSETQRNKGNFPGRFSGRQFSNSRSEMNVSTLELGDSALYLCASSLLAQGPDTQYFGPGTRLTVL.

The chain employs TRBV15 and TRBJ1-2; no clear D gene. This CDR3 is 14 amino acids long. Trimming removed 1 base from V and 4 bases from J, with 10 bases in between. Germline V CDR1 and CDR2: LNHNV, YYDKDF (reference sequence). CDR3 protein: CATSRGEGSYGYTF. The CDR3 region has the DNA TGTGCCACCAGCAGAGGCGAAGGGTCCTATGGCTACACCTTC.

The rearrangement links TRBV4-2 to TRBJ1-2; a weak D match, TRBD1 (5 bases). V was shortened by 1 base and J by 4 bases, with 13 bases between the two germline ends. The CDR3 has 15 residues. Germline CDR1 is LGHNA and CDR2 is YNFKEQ. The CDR3 protein is CASSQASQGGYGYTF. Written as DNA, the CDR3 is TGTGCCAGCAGCCAAGCATCCCAGGGCGGCTATGGCTACACCTTC.

The chain has TRBV11-2 and TRBJ1-2; D uncertain. V shed 5 bases and J shed 8 bases, with 12 bases lying between them. Germline V CDR1 and CDR2: SGHAT, FQNNGV. This CDR3 is 12 amino acids long. CDR3 DNA: TGTGCCAGCAGCCCCCAGGCGGGGGGCTACACCTTC. Translated: CASSPQAGGYTF.

This clonotype was counted only a few times. The rearrangement joins TRBV6-1 to TRBJ2-1; 15 nucleotides match TRBD2. CDR1 and CDR2 (germline): MNHNS, SASEGT. The V and J ends lost 4 bases and 6 bases, in that order; junction bases with no gene match: 4. This CDR3 comprises 16 residues. The CDR3 loop is CASSGTSGGAGNEQFF. The CDR3 nucleotides read TGTGCCAGCAGTGGGACTAGCGGGGGGGCGGGCAATGAGCAGTTCTTC.

This clonotype was detected only a few times. The CDR3 region is CASSGGDYEQYF. In nucleotides, the CDR3 is TGTGCCAGTAGCGGGGGAGACTACGAGCAGTACTTC. V usage is TRBV19 and J usage is TRBJ2-7, with D perhaps matching TRBD2 (6 bases). The ends were cut back, 6 bases at V and 3 bases at J, with 9 bases in the middle. This CDR3 contains 12 residues. Germline-derived CDR1 and CDR2 are LNHDA and SQIVND (reference sequence).

The V call is TRBV12-3 or TRBV12-4, the J call TRBJ2-1; the D gene is possibly TRBD2 (6 bases). V was clipped by 4 bases and J by 11 bases, with 9 bases between them. The CDR3 has 11 amino acids. The CDR3 bases are TGTGCCAGCAGTTGGGACTTTAAGCAGTTCTTC. It translates to CASSWDFKQFF.

V gene TRBV6-5 combines with J gene TRBJ2-5, with D perhaps matching TRBD2 (6 bases). Trimming stripped 7 bases from V and 5 bases from J, with 20 bases between. The length of the CDR3 is 15 residues. In germline, CDR1 is MNHEY, CDR2 SVGAGI. The chain's CDR3 is CASTPRDFRTETQYF. CDR3 coding DNA: TGTGCCAGCACCCCCCGGGACTTCCGGACGGAGACCCAGTACTTC.

The chain has TRBV27 and TRBJ2-2; D not certain. The CDR3 contains 14 residues. Germline CDR1 reads MNHEY; CDR2 reads SMNVEV (reference sequence). Trimming pared 0 bases from V and 1 base from J, leaving 3 bases between. This CDR3 is CASSLSMNTGELFF. The CDR3 DNA follows: TGTGCCAGCAGTTTATCGATGAACACCGGGGAGCTGTTTTTT.

V gene TRBV6-5 combines with J gene TRBJ2-1, with D possibly being TRBD1 (6 bases). This CDR3 is 12 amino acids long. From germline, CDR1 is MNHEY and CDR2 SVGAGI. V shed 6 bases and J shed 7 bases, with 10 bases lying between them. As DNA, the CDR3 is TGTGCCAGCAGACAGGGATGGAATGAGCAGTTCTTC. This translates into CASRQGWNEQFF.